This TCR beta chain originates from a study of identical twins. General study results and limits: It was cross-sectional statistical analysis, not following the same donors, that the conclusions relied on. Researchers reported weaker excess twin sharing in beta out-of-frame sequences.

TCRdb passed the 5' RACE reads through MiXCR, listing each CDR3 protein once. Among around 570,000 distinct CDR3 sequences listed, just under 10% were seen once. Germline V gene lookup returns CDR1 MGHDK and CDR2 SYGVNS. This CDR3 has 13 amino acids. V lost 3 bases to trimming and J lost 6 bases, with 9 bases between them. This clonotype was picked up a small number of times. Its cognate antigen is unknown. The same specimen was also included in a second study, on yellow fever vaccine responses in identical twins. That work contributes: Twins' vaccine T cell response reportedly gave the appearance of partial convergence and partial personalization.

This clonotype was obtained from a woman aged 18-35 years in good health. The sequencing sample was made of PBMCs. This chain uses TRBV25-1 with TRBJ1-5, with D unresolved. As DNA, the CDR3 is TGTGCCAGCAGTGATGGTGGGGTTCAGCCCCAGCATTTT. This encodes CASSDGGVQPQHF. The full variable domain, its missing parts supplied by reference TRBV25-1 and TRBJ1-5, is EADIYQTPRYLVIGTGKKITLECSQTMGHDKMYWYQQDPGMELHLIHYSYGVNSTEKGDLSSESTVSRIRTEHFPLTLESARPSHTSQYLCASSDGGVQPQHFGDGTRLSIL.